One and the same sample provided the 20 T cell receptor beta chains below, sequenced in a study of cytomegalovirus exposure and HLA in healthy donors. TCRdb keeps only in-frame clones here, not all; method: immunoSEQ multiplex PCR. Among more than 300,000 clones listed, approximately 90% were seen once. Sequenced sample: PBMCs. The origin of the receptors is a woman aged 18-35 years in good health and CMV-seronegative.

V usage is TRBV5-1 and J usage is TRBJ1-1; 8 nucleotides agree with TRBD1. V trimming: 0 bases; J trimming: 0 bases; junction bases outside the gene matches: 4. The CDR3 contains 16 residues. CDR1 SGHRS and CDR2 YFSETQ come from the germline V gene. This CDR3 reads CASSLVGQGMNTEAFF. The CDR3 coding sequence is TGCGCCAGCAGCTTGGTCGGACAGGGAATGAACACTGAAGCTTTCTTT.

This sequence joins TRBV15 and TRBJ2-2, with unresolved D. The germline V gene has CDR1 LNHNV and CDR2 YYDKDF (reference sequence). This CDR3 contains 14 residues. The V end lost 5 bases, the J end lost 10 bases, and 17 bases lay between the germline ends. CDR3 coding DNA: TGTGCCACCAGCCCCAAGACAAACTTCCTGGAGCTGTTTTTT. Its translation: CATSPKTNFLELFF.

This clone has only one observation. CDR3 sequence: CASTVIFYEQYF. CDR3 in DNA: TGTGCCAGCACCGTAATATTCTACGAGCAGTACTTC. J is TRBJ2-7 and V is TRBV6-1; D uncertain. The V and J ends lost 7 bases and 3 bases respectively, with 10 bases between them. The CDR3 loop spans 12 amino acids. The germline gives CDR1 MNHNS, CDR2 SASEGT.

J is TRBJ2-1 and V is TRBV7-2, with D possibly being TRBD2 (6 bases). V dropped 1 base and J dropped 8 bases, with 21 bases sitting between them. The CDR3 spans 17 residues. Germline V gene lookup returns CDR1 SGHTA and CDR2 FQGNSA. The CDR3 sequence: CASSLVPLGTLSDEQFF. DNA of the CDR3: TGTGCCAGCAGCTTAGTGCCCCTCGGGACTTTATCGGATGAGCAGTTCTTC.

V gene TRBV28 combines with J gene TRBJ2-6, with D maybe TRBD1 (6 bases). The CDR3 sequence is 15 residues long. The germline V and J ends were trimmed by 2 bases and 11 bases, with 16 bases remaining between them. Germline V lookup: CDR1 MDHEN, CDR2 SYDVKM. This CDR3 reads CASSLKVAAGDVLTF. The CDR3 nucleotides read TGTGCCAGCAGTTTAAAAGTGGCGGCAGGGGACGTCCTGACTTTC.

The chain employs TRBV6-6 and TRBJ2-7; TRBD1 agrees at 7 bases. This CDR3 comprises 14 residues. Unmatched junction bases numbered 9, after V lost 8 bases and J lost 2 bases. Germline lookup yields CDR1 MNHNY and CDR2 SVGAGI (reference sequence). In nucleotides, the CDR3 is TGTGCCAGCTCAAGCGCCGGGACAGCCTACGAGCAGTACTTC. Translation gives CASSSAGTAYEQYF.

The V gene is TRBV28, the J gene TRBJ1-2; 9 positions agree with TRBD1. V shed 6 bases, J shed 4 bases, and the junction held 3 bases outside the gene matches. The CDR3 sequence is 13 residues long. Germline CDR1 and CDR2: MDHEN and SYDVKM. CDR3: CASSRDRAYGYTF. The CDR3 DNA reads TGTGCCAGCAGCCGGGACAGGGCCTATGGCTACACCTTC.

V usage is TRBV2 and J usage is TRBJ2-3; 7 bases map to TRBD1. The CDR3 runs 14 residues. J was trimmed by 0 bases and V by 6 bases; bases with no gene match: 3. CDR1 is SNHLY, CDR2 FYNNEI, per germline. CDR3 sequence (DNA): TGTGCCAGCAGACAGGGGTCTAGCACAGATACGCAGTATTTT. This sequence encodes CASRQGSSTDTQYF.

The CDR3 reads CASSHGGVETNEKLFF. The CDR3, as DNA: TGTGCCAGCAGCCACGGGGGTGTCGAAACTAATGAAAAACTGTTTTTT. This chain connects TRBV4-2 to TRBJ1-4, with D possibly matching TRBD1 (5 bases). The V and J ends lost 3 bases and 1 base respectively, with 12 bases between them. Germline CDR1 and CDR2: LGHNA and YNFKEQ. This CDR3 spans 16 amino acids.

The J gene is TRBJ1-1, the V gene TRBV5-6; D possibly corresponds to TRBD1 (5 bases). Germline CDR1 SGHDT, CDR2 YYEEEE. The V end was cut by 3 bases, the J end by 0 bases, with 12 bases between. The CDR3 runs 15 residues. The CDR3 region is CASSYRDSMNTEAFF. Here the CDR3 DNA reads TGTGCCAGCAGCTACCGGGACTCCATGAACACTGAAGCTTTCTTT.

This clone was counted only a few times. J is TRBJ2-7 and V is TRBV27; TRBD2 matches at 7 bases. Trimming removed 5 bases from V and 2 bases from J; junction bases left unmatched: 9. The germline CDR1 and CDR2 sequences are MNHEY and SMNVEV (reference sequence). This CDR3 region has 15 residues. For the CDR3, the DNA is TGTGCCAGCAGTCCAGGTCGGGGAGGGCCCTACGAGCAGTACTTC. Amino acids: CASSPGRGGPYEQYF.

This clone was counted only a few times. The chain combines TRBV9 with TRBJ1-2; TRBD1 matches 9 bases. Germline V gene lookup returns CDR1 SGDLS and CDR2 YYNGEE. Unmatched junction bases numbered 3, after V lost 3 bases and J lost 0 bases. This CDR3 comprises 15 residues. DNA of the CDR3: TGTGCCAGCAGCGAGGGGACAGGGCCTAACTATGGCTACACCTTC. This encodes CASSEGTGPNYGYTF.

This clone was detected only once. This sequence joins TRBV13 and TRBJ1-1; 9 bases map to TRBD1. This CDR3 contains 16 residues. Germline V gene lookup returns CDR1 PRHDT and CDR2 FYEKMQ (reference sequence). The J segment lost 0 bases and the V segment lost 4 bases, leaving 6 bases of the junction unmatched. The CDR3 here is CASSSYRDRVNTEAFF. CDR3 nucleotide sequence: TGTGCCAGCAGCTCGTACCGGGACAGGGTGAACACTGAAGCTTTCTTT.

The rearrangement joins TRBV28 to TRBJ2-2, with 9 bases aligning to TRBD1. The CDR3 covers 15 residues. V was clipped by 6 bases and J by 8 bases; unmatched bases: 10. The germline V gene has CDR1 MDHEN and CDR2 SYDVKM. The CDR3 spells CASRGDRVSVGELFF. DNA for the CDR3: TGTGCCAGCAGAGGGGACAGGGTGTCGGTGGGGGAGCTGTTTTTT.

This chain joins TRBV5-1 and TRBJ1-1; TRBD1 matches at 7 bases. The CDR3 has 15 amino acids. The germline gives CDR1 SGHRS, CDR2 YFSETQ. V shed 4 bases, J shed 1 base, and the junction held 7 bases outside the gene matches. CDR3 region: CASSPHRDRNTEAFF. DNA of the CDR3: TGCGCCAGCAGCCCCCACCGGGACAGGAACACTGAAGCTTTCTTT.

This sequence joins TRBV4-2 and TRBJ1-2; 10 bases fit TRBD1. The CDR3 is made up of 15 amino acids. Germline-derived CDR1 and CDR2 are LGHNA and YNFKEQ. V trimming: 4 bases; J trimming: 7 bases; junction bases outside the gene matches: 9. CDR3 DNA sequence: TGTGCCAGCAGCCGTAAAGGGGACAGGGGCGGTGGCTACACCTTC. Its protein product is CASSRKGDRGGGYTF.

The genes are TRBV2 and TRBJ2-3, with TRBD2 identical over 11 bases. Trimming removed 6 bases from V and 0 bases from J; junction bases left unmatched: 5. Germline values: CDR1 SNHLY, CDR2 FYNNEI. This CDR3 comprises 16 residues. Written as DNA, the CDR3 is TGTGCCAGCAGGCGACTAGCGGGGACTAGCACAGATACGCAGTATTTT. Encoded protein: CASRRLAGTSTDTQYF.

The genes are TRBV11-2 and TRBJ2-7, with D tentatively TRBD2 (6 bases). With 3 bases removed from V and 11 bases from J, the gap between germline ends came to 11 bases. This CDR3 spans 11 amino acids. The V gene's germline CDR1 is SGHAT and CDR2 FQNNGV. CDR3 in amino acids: CASSLGTGEYF. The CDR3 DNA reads TGTGCCAGCAGCTTGGGGACTGGGGAGTACTTC.

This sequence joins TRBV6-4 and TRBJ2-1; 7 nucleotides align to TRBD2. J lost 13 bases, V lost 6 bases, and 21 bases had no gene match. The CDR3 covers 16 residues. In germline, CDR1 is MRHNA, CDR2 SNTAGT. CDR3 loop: CASRREAGVSGVEQFF. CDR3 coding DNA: TGTGCCAGCAGGAGGGAGGCGGGAGTTAGCGGAGTGGAACAGTTCTTC.

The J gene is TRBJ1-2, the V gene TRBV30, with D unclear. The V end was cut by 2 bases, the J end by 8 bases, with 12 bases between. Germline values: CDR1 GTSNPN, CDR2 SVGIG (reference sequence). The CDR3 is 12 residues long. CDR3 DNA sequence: TGTGCCTGGAGTTTCGTCAGGCAAGGCTACACCTTC. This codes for CAWSFVRQGYTF. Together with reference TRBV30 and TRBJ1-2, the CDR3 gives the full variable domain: SQTIHQWPATLVQPVGSPLSLECTVEGTSNPNLYWYRQAAGRGLQLLFYSVGIGQISSEVPQNLSASRPQDRQFILSSKKLLLSDSGFYLCAWSFVRQGYTFGSGTRLTVV.